The 5 T cell receptor beta chains below come from one sample, sequenced in a study of CD39 and CD103 CD8 tumor-infiltrating T cells. Only in-frame clones appear in the TCRdb table, and some are missing; sequencing was by immunoSEQ multiplex PCR. The sample has a few hundred clones; about 60% are singletons. Sequenced: CD39+ CD103+ CD8+ T cells sorted from a lymph node. Subset indicated: CD103+CD39+ double-positive CD45RA- CD8 T cells. The origin of the receptors is a human donor with head and neck squamous cell carcinoma.

The chain couples TRBV11-2 to TRBJ2-5; TRBD1 is a possible D gene (6 bases). Trimming removed 2 bases at V and 2 bases at J, with 9 bases between. The CDR3 is made up of 14 amino acids. CDR1 is SGHAT, CDR2 FQNNGV, per germline. The CDR3 loop is CASSLIRGQETQYF. In DNA form, the CDR3 reads TGTGCCAGCAGCTTAATTAGGGGGCAAGAGACCCAGTACTTC.

Written as DNA, the CDR3 is TGCGCCAGCAGCCAAGCAAGGGGACAGGGCTACGAGCAGTACTTC. Translating gives CASSQARGQGYEQYF. The chain combines TRBV4-1 with TRBJ2-7; 9 nucleotides align to TRBD1. J was trimmed by 3 bases and V by 1 base; bases with no gene match: 4. CDR1 and CDR2 from the germline V gene are MGHRA and YSYEKL. CDR3 length: 15 amino acids.

Only one count was recorded for this clone. The chain uses TRBV5-6 and TRBJ2-7; D gene uncertain. V dropped 2 bases and J dropped 2 bases, with 8 bases sitting between them. CDR1 is SGHDT and CDR2 is YYEEEE in the germline V gene. The CDR3 is 13 residues long. The CDR3 here is CASSFRVTYEQYF. CDR3 nucleotides: TGTGCCAGCAGCTTCCGGGTGACCTACGAGCAGTACTTC.

The count of this clone is one. The rearrangement joins TRBV9 to TRBJ2-5, with 7 bases that match TRBD1. The CDR3 runs 15 residues. With 0 bases clipped from V and 4 bases from J, the junction kept 6 bases outside the gene matches. Germline assignment: CDR1 SGDLS and CDR2 YYNGEE. CDR3 residues: CASSVGMTGRETQYF. The CDR3 DNA sequence: TGTGCCAGCAGCGTAGGCATGACAGGGAGAGAGACCCAGTACTTC.

This clone has a single count. The V call is TRBV7-9, the J call TRBJ2-1; 8 bases line up with TRBD2. Germline trimming cut 4 bases from V and 0 bases from J; bases unmatched to any gene: 8. This CDR3 is built from 17 residues. The germline gives CDR1 SEHNR, CDR2 FQNEAQ (reference sequence). CDR3 bases: TGTGCCAGCAGCTCGACGATAGCGGGGCGCTCCTACAATGAGCAGTTCTTC. The encoded protein is CASSSTIAGRSYNEQFF.